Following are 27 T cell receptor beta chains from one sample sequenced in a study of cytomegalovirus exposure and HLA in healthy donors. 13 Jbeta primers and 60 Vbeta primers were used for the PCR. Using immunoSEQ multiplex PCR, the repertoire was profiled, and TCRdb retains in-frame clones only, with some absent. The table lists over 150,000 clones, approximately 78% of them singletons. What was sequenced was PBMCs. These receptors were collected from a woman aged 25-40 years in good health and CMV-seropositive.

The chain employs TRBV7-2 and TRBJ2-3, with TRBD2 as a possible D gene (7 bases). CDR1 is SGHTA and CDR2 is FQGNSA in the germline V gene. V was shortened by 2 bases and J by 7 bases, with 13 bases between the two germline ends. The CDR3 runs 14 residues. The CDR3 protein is CASSLRGGRHTQYF. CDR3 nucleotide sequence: TGTGCCAGCAGCTTAAGGGGGGGGAGACATACGCAGTATTTT.

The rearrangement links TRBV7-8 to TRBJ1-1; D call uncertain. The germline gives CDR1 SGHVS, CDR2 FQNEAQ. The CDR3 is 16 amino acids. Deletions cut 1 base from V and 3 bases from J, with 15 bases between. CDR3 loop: CASSLESGRLYTEAFF. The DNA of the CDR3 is TGTGCCAGCAGCTTAGAGTCCGGCAGGCTCTACACTGAAGCTTTCTTT. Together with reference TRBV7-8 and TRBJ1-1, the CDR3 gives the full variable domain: GAGVSQSPRYKVAKRGQDVALRCDPISGHVSLFWYQQALGQGPEFLTYFQNEAQLDKSGLPSDRFFAERPEGSVSTLKIQRTQQEDSAVYLCASSLESGRLYTEAFFGQGTRLTVV.

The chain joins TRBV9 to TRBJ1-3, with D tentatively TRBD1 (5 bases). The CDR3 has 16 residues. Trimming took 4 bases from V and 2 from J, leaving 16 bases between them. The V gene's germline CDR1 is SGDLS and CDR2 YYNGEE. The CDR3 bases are TGTGCCAGCAGCTCTTCGGGGGGGGGAGCTGGAAACACCATATATTTT. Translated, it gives CASSSSGGGAGNTIYF.

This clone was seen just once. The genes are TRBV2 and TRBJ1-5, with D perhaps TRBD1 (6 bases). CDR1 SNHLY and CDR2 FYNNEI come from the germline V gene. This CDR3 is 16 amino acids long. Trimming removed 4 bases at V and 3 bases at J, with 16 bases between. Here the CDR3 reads CASSVVYRDTNQPQHF. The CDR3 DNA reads TGTGCCAGCAGTGTGGTATACAGGGACACCAATCAGCCCCAGCATTTT.

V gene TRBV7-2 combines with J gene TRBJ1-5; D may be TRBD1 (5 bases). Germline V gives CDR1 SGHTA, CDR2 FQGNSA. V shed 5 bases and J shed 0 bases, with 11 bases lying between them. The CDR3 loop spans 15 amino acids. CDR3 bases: TGTGCCAGCAGCCGACAGTTCCTTAGCAATCAGCCCCAGCATTTT. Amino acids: CASSRQFLSNQPQHF.

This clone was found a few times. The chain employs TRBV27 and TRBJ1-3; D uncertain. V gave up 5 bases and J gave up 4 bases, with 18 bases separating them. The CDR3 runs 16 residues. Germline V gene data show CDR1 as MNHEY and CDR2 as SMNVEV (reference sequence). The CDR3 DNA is TGTGCCAGCAGTCGTGGGCCTCCGGGAACCGGAAACACCATATATTTT. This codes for CASSRGPPGTGNTIYF.

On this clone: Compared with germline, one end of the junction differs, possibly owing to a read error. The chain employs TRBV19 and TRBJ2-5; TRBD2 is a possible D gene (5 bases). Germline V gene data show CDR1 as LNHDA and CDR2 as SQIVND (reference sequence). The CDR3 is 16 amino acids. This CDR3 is CANSIRPAERQETQYF. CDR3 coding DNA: TGTGCCAATAGTATTAGGCCAGCGGAACGCCAAGAGACCCAGTACTTC.

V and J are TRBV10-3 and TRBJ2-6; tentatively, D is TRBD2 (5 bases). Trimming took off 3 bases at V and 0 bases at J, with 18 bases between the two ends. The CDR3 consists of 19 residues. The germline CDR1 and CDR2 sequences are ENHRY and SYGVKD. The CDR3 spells CAISEVWQTKSSGANVLTF. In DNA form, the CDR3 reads TGTGCCATCAGTGAAGTGTGGCAGACTAAAAGCTCTGGGGCCAACGTCCTGACTTTC.

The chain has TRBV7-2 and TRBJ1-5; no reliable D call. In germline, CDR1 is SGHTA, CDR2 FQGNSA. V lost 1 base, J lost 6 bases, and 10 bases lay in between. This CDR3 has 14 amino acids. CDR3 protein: CASSLGFRVQPQHF. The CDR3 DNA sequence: TGTGCCAGCAGCTTAGGGTTCCGGGTTCAGCCCCAGCATTTT.

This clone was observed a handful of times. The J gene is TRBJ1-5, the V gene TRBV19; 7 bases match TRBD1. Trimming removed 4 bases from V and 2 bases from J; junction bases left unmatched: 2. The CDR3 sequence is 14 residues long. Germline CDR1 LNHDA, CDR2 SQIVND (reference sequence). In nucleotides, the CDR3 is TGTGCCAGTAGTAACAGGGGAGGCAATCAGCCCCAGCATTTT. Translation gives CASSNRGGNQPQHF. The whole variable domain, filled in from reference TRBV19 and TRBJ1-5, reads DGGITQSPKYLFRKEGQNVTLSCEQNLNHDAMYWYRQDPGQGLRLIYYSQIVNDFQKGDIAEGYSVSREKKESFPLTVTSAQKNPTAFYLCASSNRGGNQPQHFGDGTRLSIL.

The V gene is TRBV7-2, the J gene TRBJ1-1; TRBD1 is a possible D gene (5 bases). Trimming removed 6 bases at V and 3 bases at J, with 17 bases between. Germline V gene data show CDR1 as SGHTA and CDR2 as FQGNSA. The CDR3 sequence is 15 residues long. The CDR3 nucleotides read TGTGCCAGCAGACCCCCCTGGGGGGGGGACACTGAAGCTTTCTTT. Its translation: CASRPPWGGDTEAFF.

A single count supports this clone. The CDR3 DNA follows: TGTGCCATCAGTTCGTCCGTTTATGAAAAACTGTTTTTT. The encoded protein is CAISSSVYEKLFF. The chain has TRBV10-3 and TRBJ1-4; D remains ambiguous. The ends were cut back, 5 bases at V and 6 bases at J, with 10 bases in the middle. The CDR3 has 13 residues. The germline gives CDR1 ENHRY, CDR2 SYGVKD.

The CDR3 nucleotides read TGCGCCAGCAGCTTGTTTGCAGGGTCGGACGGGGAGCTGTTTTTT. Protein: CASSLFAGSDGELFF. The gene calls are TRBV5-1 and TRBJ2-2; tentative D call: TRBD1 (5 bases). This CDR3 has 15 residues. CDR1 and CDR2 (germline): SGHRS, YFSETQ. Deletions cut 1 base from V and 7 bases from J, with 14 bases between.

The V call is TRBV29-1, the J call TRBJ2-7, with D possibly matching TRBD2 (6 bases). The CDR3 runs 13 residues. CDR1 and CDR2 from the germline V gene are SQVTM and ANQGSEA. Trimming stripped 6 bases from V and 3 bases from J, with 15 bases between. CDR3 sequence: CSVSGRGIYEQYF. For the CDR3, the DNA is TGCAGCGTCTCCGGGCGGGGCATCTACGAGCAGTACTTC.

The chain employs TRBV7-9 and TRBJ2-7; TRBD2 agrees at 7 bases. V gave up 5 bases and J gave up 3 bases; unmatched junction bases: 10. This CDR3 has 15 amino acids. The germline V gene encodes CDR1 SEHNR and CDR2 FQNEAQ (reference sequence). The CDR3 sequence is CASSDPGRGDYEQYF. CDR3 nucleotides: TGTGCCAGCAGCGATCCGGGGAGGGGAGACTACGAGCAGTACTTC.

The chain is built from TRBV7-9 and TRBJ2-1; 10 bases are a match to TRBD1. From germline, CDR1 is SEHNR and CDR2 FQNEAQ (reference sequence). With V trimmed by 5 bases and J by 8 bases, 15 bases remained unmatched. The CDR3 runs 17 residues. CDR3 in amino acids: CASSLRDRGSRIHEQFF. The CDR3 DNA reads TGTGCCAGCAGCCTCCGGGACAGGGGTTCTAGGATACATGAGCAGTTCTTC.

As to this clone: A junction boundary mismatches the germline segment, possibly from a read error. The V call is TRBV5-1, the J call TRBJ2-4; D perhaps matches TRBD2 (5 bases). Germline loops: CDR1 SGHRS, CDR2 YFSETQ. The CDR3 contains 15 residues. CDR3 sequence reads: CASSVDGLAKNSQYF. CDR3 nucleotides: TGCGCCAGCAGCGTGGACGGTCTAGCCAAAAACAGTCAGTACTTC.

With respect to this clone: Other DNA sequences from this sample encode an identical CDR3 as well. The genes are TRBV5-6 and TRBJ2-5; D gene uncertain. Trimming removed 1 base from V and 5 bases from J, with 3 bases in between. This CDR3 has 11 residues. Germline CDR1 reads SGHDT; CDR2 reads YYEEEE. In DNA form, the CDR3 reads TGTGCCAGCAGCTTGCGGGAGACCCAGTACTTC. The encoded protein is CASSLRETQYF.

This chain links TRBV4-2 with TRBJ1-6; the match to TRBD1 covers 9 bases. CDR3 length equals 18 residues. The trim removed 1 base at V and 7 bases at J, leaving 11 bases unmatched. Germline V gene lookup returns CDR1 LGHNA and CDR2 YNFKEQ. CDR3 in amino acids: CASSQAYAWDRANSPLHF. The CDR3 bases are TGTGCCAGCAGCCAAGCTTACGCTTGGGACAGGGCCAATTCACCCCTCCACTTT.

DNA for the CDR3: TGTGCCAGTAGTATAGTAGCCTATGCGAACACCGGGGAGCTGTTTTTT. Its translation is CASSIVAYANTGELFF. V is TRBV19 and J is TRBJ2-2, with D unclear. CDR3 length: 16 amino acids. V dropped 1 base and J dropped 0 bases, with 9 bases sitting between them. CDR1 and CDR2 (germline): LNHDA, SQIVND (reference sequence).

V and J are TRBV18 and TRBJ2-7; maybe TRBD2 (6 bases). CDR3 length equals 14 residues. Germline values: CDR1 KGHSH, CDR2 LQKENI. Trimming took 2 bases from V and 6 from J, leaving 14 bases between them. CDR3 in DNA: TGTGCCAGCTCACCAATAATTACGGAGGGCGAGCAGTACTTC. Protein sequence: CASSPIITEGEQYF.

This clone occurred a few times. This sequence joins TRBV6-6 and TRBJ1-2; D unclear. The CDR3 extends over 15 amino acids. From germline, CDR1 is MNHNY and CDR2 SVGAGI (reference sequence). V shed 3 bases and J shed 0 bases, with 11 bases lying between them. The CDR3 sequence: CASSYGETTNYGYTF. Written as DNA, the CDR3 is TGTGCCAGCAGTTATGGTGAGACAACTAACTATGGCTACACCTTC.

The CDR3 nucleotides are TGCGCCAGCAGCCAAATGTCGTCCGGGACAGGGTTACCCCAGTACTTC. As protein: CASSQMSSGTGLPQYF. The chain couples TRBV4-3 to TRBJ2-5, with 9 nucleotides matching TRBD1. The V gene end was trimmed by 2 bases and the J gene end by 9 bases; junction bases not matched to a gene: 13. This CDR3 spans 16 amino acids. Germline CDR1 LGHNA, CDR2 YSLEER.

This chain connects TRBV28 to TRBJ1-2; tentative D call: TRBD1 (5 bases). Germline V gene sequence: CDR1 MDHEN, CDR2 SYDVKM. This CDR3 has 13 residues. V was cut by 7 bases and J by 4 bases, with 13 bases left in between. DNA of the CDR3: TGTGCCAGCACCCCGGGGGGGGGCTATGGCTACACCTTC. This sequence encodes CASTPGGGYGYTF.

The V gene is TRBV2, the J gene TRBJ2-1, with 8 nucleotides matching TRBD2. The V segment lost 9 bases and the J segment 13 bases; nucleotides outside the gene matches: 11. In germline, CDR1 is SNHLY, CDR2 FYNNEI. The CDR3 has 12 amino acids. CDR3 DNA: TGTGCCAGGAAGGGTCTGGCGGGGGGACAGTTCTTC. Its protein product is CARKGLAGGQFF.

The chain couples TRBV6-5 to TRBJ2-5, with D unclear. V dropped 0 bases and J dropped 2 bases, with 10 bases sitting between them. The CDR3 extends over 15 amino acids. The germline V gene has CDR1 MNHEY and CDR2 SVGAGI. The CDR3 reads CASSYSTTAQETQYF. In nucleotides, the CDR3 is TGTGCCAGCAGTTACTCGACGACTGCTCAAGAGACCCAGTACTTC.

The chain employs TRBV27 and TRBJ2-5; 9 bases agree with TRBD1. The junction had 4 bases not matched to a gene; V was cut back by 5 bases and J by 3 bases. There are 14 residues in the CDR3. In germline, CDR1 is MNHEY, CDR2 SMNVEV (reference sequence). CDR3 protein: CASSRRTGEETQYF. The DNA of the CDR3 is TGTGCCAGCAGTAGAAGGACAGGGGAAGAGACCCAGTACTTC.